This TCR beta chain emerged from a study of OX40 agonist ivuxolimab in advanced cancers. Describing the broader study: Ivuxolimab was a fully human IgG2 agonistic monoclonal antibody targeting the costimulatory receptor OX40 (CD134). Intravenous ivuxolimab was administered to patients every 2 weeks at six dose levels: 0.01, 0.1, 0.3, 1.5, 3 and 10 mg/kg. Of the approximately 50 dose-escalation patients, hepatocellular carcinoma was present in about 20, melanoma in around 15, renal cell carcinoma in 9 and head and neck cancer in 9. In the dose-escalation cohort, around four fifths of patients were male, and the mean age was roughly 60 years, with a range of roughly 23 to 85. Prior anti-PD-1, anti-PD-L1 or anti-CTLA-4 therapy was permitted, and checkpoint inhibitors had been received by roughly 40% of dose-escalation patients. Three dose-escalation patients achieved partial responses, one with hepatocellular carcinoma and two with cutaneous melanoma. Peripheral TCRbeta sequencing aimed to test whether ivuxolimab altered TCR sequence diversity and caused clonal T-cell expansion. The monotherapy dose-escalation portion (N ≈ 55 patients) of the phase I ivuxolimab trial is reported in the paper.

As regards this clone: What antigen it recognizes has not been identified. It has no much larger one-base neighbor in the sample; base qualities were not kept.

Study-level results and caveats: After ivuxolimab, expanded clones were on average more numerous among CD8+ T cells than among CD4+ T cells. Clonal expansion of both CD4+ and CD8+ blood T cells was observed from baseline to week 6 at doses 0.1 to 3.0 mg/kg. The antigen specificity of the clonally expanded peripheral T cells was not determined. In the 0.1-3.0 mg/kg groups, partial responders had among the lowest normalized peripheral clonal expansion, particularly in CD8+ T cells. Low levels of normalized T-cell clonal expansion were also seen in some patients who did not respond.

For sequencing of the TCRbeta CDR3 region, genomic DNA was extracted from the sorted cells. The immunoSEQ Assay was used to sequence the TCRbeta CDR3 regions. Entries here come from immuneACCESS through TCRdb and include only in-frame sequences with V and J called. Some clones fail to appear in such tables; in the studies checked, an unresolved V gene covers under half of the shortfall, and the cause of the remainder is unknown. The sample table records some 100,000 clones; roughly 90% of these occur just once. The top ten clones comprise around 0.16% of the sample. The trial excluded patients who had a history of autoimmune disease or who were on systemic immunosuppression. Peripheral blood for TCR sequencing was drawn from every dose cohort at baseline, at cycle 4 day 1 and at cycle 7 day 1. The samples were drawn from a first-in-human, open-label, multicenter phase I dose-escalation trial of ivuxolimab. Adults with locally advanced or metastatic melanoma, renal cell carcinoma, hepatocellular carcinoma or head and neck squamous cell carcinoma were enrolled in the trial. Before TCR sequencing, CD4+ T cells and CD8+ T cells from peripheral blood were sorted into separate populations.

The germline V gene specifies MGHRA as CDR1 and YSYEKL as CDR2. Relative to germline, V is 6 bases shorter and J is 2 bases shorter, with 16 bases between their ends. From the cysteine up to the phenylalanine, the CDR3 has a length of 15 residues. Only the CDR3 DNA stays, 45 bases, in frame from base 1. The TCR comes from an adult with an advanced solid tumor such as melanoma, head and neck, liver or kidney cancer. The starting material was CD4+ or CD8+ T cells sorted from blood, obtained in a trial of the OX40 agonist ivuxolimab. The V and J segments used are TRBV4-1 and TRBJ1-1, with no confidently assigned D gene. The DNA sequence follows: TGCGCCAGCAGATGGACGGAGAATAGTAACACTGAAGCTTTCTTT. Its coded protein is CASRWTENSNTEAFF.